Below, one TCR beta chain is given with its context. TCRdb reanalyzed the 5' RACE reads and collapses them to one entry per CDR3 protein, without DNA. The sample data list around 180,000 distinct CDR3 sequences. The data are from a study of T cells expressing NK-cell markers. This CDR3 spans 15 amino acids. The germline CDR1 and CDR2 sequences are LNHDA and SQIVND (reference sequence). The chain uses TRBV19 and TRBJ2-1; the TRBD1 assignment by TCRdb is unverifiable without DNA. This sequence was found in a man between 18 and 69 years old in good health. The specimen sequenced was blood T cells: a sorted CD56 or NKG2C T cell subset, CD4+ or CD8+ T cells, or bulk PBMC T cells (not recorded which). The CDR3 spells CASSILGRPLDEQFF.